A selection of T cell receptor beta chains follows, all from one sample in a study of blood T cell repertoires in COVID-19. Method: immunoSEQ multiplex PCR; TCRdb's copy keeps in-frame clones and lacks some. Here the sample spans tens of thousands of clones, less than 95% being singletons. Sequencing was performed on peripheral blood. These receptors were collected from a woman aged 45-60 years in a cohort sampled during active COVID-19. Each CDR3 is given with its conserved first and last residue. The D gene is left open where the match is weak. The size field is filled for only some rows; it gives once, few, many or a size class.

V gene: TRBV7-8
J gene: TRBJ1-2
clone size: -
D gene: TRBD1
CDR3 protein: CASSTRDRERGDGYTF
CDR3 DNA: TGTGCCAGCAGCACCCGGGACAGGGAAAGAGGGGATGGCTACACCTTC

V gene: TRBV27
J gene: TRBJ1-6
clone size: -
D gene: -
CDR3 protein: CASTAQGPLSPLHF
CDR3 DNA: TGTGCCAGCACCGCACAGGGTCCCTTATCACCCCTCCACTTT

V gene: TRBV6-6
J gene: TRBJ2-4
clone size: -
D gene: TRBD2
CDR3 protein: CASAGLGWDIQYF
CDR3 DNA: TGTGCCAGCGCCGGACTAGGATGGGACATTCAGTACTTC

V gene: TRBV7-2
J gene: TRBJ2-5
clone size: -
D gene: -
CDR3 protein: CASSSGYQETQYF
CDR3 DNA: TGTGCCAGCAGCTCGGGGTACCAAGAGACCCAGTACTTC

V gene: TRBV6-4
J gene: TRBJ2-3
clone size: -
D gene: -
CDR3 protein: CASRLEGGVTDTQYF
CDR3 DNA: TGTGCCAGCAGACTCGAGGGAGGAGTCACAGATACGCAGTATTTT

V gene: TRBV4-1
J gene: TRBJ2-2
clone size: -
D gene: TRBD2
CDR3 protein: CASSLLAGGGGGTGELFF
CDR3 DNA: TGCGCCAGCAGCCTACTAGCGGGAGGTGGTGGGGGGACCGGGGAGCTGTTTTTT

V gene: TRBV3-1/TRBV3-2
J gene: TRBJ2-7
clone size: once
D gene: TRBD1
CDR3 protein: CASSPGQGKYF
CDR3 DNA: TGTGCCAGCAGCCCCGGACAGGGGAAGTACTTC

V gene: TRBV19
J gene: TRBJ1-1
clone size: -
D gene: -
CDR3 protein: CASSIGGSLMNTEAFF
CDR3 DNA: TGTGCCAGTAGTATAGGAGGCAGCCTGATGAACACTGAAGCTTTCTTT

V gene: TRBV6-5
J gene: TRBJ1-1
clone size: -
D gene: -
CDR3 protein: CASSPGFGYTEAFF
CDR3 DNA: TGTGCCAGCAGCCCGGGTTTTGGGTACACTGAAGCTTTCTTT

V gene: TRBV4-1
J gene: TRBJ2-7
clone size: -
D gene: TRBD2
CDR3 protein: CASSQDGLAGGPSYEQYF
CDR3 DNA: TGCGCCAGCAGCCAAGACGGTCTAGCGGGAGGGCCTTCCTACGAGCAGTACTTC

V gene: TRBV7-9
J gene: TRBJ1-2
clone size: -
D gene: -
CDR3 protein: CASSHPDPANYGYTF
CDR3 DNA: TGTGCCAGCAGCCATCCCGATCCAGCTAACTATGGCTACACCTTC

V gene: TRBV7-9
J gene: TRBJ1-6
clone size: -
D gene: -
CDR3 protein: CASSLGRGTYNSPLHF
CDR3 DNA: TGTGCCAGCAGCCTAGGAAGGGGGACCTATAATTCACCCCTCCACTTT

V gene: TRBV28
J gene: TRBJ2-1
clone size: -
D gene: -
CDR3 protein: CASSLSPNEQFF
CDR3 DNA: TGTGCCAGCAGTTTGTCTCCCAATGAGCAGTTCTTC

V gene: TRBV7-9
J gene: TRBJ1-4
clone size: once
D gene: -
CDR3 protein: CASSFGDTLATNEKLFF
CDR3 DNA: TGTGCCAGCAGCTTTGGGGACACTCTTGCAACTAATGAAAAACTGTTTTTT

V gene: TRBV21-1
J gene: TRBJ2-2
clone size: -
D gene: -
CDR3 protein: CASSRGWGDTGELFF
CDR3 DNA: TGTGCCAGCAGCAGAGGCTGGGGGGACACCGGGGAGCTGTTTTTT

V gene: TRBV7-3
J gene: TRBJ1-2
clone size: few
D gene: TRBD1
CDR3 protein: CASSGPDRGGYTF
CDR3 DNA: TGTGCCAGCAGCGGACCTGACAGGGGTGGCTACACCTTC

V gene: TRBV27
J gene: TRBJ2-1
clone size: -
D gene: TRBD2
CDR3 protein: CASRVLTSGTVLGREQFF
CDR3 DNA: TGTGCCAGCAGAGTCCTCACTAGCGGAACAGTGCTGGGGCGTGAGCAGTTCTTC

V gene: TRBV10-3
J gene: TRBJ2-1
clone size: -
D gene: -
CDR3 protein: CAISQREAEGHNEQFF
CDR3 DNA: TGTGCCATCTCCCAGAGGGAGGCCGAGGGGCACAATGAGCAGTTCTTC

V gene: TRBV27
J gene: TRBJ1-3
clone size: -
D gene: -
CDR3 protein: CASSSGLGNTIYF
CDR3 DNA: TGTGCCAGCAGTTCAGGGCTCGGAAACACCATATATTTT

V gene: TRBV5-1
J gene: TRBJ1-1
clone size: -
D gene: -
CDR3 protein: CASSLSGDTEAFF
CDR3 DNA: TGCGCCAGCAGCTTGTCGGGGGACACTGAAGCTTTCTTT

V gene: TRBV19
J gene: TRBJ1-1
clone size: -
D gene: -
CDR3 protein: CASSTRVGGTEAFF
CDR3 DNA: TGTGCCAGTAGTACCCGGGTGGGGGGCACTGAAGCTTTCTTT

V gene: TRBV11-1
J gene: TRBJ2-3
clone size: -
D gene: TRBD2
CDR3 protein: CASSLATSGSDTQYF
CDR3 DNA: TGTGCCAGCAGCTTAGCGACTAGCGGGAGTGATACGCAGTATTTT

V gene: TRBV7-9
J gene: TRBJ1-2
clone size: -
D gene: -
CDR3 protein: CASSSIRRTANGYTF
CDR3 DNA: TGTGCCAGCAGCTCAATCCGGCGGACAGCCAATGGCTACACCTTC

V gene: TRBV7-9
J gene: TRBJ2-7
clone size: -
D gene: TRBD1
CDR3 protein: CASSLRQGTYEQYF
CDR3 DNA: TGTGCCAGCAGCCTCAGACAGGGAACGTACGAGCAGTACTTC

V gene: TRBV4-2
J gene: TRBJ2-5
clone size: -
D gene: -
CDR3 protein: CASSQDPGASQGQYF
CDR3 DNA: TGTGCCAGCAGCCAAGATCCAGGGGCTAGCCAGGGCCAGTACTTC

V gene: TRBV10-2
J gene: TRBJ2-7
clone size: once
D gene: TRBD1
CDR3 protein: CASSETGGLAEQYF
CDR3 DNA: TGCGCCAGCAGTGAGACAGGGGGGTTGGCCGAGCAGTACTTC

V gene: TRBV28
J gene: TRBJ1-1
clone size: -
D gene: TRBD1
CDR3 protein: CASNRRGQGYNEAFF
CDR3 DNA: TGTGCCAGCAACCGAAGGGGACAGGGGTACAATGAAGCTTTCTTT

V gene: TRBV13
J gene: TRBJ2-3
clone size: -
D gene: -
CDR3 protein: CASSLTSSDTQYF
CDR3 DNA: TGTGCCAGCAGCCTAACTAGTTCGGATACGCAGTATTTT

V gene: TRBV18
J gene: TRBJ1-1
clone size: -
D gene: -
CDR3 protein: CASSIQTANTEAFF
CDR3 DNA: TGTGCCAGCTCAATCCAAACAGCGAACACTGAAGCTTTCTTT

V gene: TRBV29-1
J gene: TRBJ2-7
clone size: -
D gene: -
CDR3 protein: CSVESQATYEQYF
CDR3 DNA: TGCAGCGTTGAGAGTCAGGCGACCTACGAGCAGTACTTC

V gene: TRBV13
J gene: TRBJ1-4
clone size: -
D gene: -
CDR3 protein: CASSSLNSNEKLFF
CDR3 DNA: TGTGCCAGCAGCTCGTTGAACAGTAATGAAAAACTGTTTTTT

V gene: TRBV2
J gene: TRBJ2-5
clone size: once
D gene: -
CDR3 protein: CASRRITSRQETQYF
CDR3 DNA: TGTGCCAGCCGACGAATTACTAGCAGACAAGAGACCCAGTACTTC

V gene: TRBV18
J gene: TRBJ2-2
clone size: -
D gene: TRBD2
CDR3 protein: CASSIGLAVTGELFF
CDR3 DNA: TGTGCCAGCTCAATAGGACTAGCGGTCACCGGGGAGCTGTTTTTT

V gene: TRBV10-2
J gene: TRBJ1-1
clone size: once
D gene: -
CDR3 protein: CASSEWRGGSGNTEAFF
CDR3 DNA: TGCGCCAGCAGTGAGTGGAGGGGAGGAAGCGGGAACACTGAAGCTTTCTTT

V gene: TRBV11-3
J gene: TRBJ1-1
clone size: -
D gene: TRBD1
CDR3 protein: CASSFSGQGNTEAFF
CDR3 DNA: TGTGCCAGCAGCTTCTCCGGACAGGGGAACACTGAAGCTTTCTTT

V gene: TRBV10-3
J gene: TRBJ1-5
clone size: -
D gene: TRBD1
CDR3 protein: CAIRPGQGEGQPQHF
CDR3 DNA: TGTGCCATCAGGCCGGGACAGGGGGAGGGGCAGCCCCAGCATTTT

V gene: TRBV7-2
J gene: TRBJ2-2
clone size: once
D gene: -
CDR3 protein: CASSLGIRGRTGELFF
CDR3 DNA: TGTGCCAGCAGCTTAGGAATAAGGGGTAGAACCGGGGAGCTGTTTTTT

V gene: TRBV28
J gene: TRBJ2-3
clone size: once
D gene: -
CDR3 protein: CASSLLGAVRMTDTQYF
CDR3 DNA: TGTGCCAGCAGTTTATTAGGAGCGGTCAGGATGACAGATACGCAGTATTTT

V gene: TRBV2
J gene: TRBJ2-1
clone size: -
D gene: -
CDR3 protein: CASSSGVYNEQFF
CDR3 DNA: TGTGCCAGCTCAAGCGGTGTTTACAATGAGCAGTTCTTC

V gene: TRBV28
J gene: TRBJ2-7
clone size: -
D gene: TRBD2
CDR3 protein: CASSQLAGAPGLSSYEQYF
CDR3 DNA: TGTGCCAGCAGTCAACTAGCGGGAGCCCCAGGTCTCAGCTCCTACGAGCAGTACTTC

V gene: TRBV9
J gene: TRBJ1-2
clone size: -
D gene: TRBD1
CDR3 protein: CASSVGQGPPPNYGYTF
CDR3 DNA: TGTGCCAGCAGCGTGGGACAGGGCCCTCCGCCTAACTATGGCTACACCTTC